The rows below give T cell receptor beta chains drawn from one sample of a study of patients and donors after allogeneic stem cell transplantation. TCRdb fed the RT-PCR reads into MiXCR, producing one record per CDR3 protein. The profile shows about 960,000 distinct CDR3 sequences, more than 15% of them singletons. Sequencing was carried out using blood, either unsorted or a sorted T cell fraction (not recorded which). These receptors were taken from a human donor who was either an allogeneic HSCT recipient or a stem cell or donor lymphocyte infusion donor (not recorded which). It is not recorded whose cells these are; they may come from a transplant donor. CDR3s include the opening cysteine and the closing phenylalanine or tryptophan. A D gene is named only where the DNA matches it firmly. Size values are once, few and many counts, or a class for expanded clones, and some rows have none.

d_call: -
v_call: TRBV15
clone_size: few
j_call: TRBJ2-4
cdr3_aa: CATSPITYRNIQYF
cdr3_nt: TGTGCCACCAGCCCCATTACCTACAGGAACATTCAGTACTTC

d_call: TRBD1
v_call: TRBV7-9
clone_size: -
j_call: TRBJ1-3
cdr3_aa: CASSHTGGEVSGNTIYF
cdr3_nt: TGTGCCAGCAGTCATACAGGGGGCGAAGTCTCTGGAAACACCATATATTTT

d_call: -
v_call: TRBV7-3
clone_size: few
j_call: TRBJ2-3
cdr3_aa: CASSLSVVGTDTQYF
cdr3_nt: TGTGCCAGCAGCTTAAGTGTGGTGGGCACAGATACGCAGTATTTT

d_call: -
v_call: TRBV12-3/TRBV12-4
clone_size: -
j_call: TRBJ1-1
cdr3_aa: CASSLSVANTEAFF
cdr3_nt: TGTGCCAGCAGTTTGTCCGTTGCGAACACTGAAGCTTTCTTT

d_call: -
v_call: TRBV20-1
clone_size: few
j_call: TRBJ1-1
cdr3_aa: CSARGWVFGTEAFF
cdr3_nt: TGCAGTGCTAGAGGCTGGGTGTTTGGCACTGAAGCTTTCTTT

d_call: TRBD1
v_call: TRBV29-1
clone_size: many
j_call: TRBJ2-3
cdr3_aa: CSVETRDRGPDTQYF
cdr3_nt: TGCAGCGTTGAAACCCGGGACAGGGGCCCAGATACGCAGTATTTT

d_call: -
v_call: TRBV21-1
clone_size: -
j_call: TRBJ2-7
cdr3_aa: CASSSKGGYEQYF
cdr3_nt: TGTGCCAGCAGCAGCAAAGGGGGTTACGAGCAGTACTTC

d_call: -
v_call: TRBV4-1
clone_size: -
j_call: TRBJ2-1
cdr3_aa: CASSQELGRAYNEQFF
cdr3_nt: TGCGCCAGCAGCCAAGAATTAGGACGAGCCTACAATGAGCAGTTCTTC

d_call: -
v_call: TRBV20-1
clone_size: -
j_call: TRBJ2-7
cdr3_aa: CSARGGQRKTYEQYF
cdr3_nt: TGCAGTGCTAGAGGCGGACAAAGAAAAACCTACGAGCAGTACTTC

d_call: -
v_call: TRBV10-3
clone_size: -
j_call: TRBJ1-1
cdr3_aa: CAIRLSTGDTEAFF
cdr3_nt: TGTGCCATCAGACTTTCGACAGGCGACACTGAAGCTTTCTTT

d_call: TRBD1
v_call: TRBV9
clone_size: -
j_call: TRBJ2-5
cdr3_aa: CASSGRTGGMETQYF
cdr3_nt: TGTGCCAGCAGCGGCCGGACAGGGGGCATGGAGACCCAGTACTTC

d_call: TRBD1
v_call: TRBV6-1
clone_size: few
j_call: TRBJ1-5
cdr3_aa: CASRDQGARSNQPQHF
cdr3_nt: TGTGCCAGCAGAGACCAGGGGGCTCGGAGCAATCAGCCCCAGCATTTT

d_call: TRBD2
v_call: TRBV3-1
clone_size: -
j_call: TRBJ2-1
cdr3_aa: CASSHGLAPFF
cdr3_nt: TGTGCCAGCAGCCACGGACTAGCTCCGTTCTTC

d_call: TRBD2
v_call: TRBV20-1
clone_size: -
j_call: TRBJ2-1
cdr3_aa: CSARLATNEQFF
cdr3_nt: TGCAGTGCCCGACTAGCGACCAATGAGCAGTTCTTC

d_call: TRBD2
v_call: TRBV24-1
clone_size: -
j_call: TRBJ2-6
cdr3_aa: CATSDPGGLAGVGGANVLTF
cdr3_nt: TGTGCCACCAGTGATCCCGGAGGACTAGCGGGAGTGGGTGGGGCCAACGTCCTGACTTTC

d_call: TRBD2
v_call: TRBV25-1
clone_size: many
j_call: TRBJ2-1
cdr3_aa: CASSRRGGPYNEQFF
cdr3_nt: TGTGCCAGCAGCCGTCGGGGAGGGCCCTACAATGAGCAGTTCTTC

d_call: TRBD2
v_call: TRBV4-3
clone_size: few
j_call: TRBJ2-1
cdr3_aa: CASSPTSGGADEQFF
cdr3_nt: TGCGCCAGCAGCCCGACTAGCGGGGGGGCCGATGAGCAGTTCTTC

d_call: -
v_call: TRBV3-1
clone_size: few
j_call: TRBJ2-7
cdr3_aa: CASSQEEYEQYF
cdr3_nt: TGTGCCAGCAGCCAAGAAGAATACGAGCAGTACTTC

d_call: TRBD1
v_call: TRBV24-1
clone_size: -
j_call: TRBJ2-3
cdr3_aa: CATSQPDRAADTQYF
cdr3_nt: TGTGCCACCAGCCAACCGGACAGGGCCGCAGATACGCAGTATTTT

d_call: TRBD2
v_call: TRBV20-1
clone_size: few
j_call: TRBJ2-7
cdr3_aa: CSVPSGGYEQYF
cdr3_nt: TGCAGTGTGCCTAGCGGGGGTTACGAGCAGTACTTC

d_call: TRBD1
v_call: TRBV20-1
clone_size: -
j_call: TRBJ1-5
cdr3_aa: CSALEARGYQPQHF
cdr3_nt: TGCAGTGCTTTAGAGGCCAGGGGGTATCAGCCCCAGCATTTT

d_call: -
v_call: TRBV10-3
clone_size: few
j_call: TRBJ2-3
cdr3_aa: CAISKGGTDTQYF
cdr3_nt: TGTGCCATCAGTAAGGGGGGCACAGATACGCAGTATTTT

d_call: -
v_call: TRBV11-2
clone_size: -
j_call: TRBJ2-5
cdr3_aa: CASSLPSAVTQYF
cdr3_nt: TGTGCCAGCAGCTTACCCAGCGCGGTGACCCAGTACTTC

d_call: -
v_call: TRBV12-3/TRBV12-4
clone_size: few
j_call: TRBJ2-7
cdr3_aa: CASSFLSDEQYF
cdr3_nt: TGTGCCAGCAGTTTTCTTTCCGACGAGCAGTACTTC

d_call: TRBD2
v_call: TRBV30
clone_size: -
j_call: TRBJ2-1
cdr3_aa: CACPSDGGRTAYEQFF
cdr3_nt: TGTGCCTGTCCGAGTGATGGCGGGAGGACGGCTTATGAGCAGTTCTTC

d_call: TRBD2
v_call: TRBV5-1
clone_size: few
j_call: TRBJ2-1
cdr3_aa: CASSFTSGIPNEQFF
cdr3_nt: TGCGCCAGCAGCTTCACTAGCGGGATCCCGAATGAGCAGTTCTTC

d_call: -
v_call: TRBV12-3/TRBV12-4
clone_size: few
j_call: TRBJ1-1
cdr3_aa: CASSLSRGVEAFF
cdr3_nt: TGTGCCAGCAGTTTAAGTAGGGGCGTTGAAGCTTTCTTT

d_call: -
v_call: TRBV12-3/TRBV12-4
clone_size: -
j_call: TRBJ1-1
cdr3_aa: CASSGDTEAFF
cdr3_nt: TGTGCCAGCAGTGGAGACACTGAAGCTTTCTTT

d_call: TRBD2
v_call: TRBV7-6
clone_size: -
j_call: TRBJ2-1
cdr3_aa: CASSLKGLAGGYSYNEQFF
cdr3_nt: TGTGCCAGCAGCTTGAAGGGCCTAGCGGGAGGATACTCCTACAATGAGCAGTTCTTC

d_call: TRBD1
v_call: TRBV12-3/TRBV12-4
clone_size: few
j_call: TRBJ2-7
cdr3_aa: CASSFRGQGVYEQYF
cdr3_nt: TGTGCCAGCAGTTTCCGGGGACAGGGGGTGTACGAGCAGTACTTC

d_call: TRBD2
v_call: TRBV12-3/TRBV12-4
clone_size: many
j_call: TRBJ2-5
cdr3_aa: CASSPGGEETQYF
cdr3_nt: TGTGCCAGCAGCCCCGGGGGGGAAGAGACCCAGTACTTC

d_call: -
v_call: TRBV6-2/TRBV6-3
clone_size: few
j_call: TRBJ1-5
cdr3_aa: CASSYAYRVYQPQHF
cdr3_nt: TGTGCCAGCAGTTACGCCTACAGGGTTTATCAGCCCCAGCATTTT

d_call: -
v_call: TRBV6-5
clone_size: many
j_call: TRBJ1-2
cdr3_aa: CASSYSGLRNGYTF
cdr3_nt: TGTGCCAGCAGTTACTCGGGACTGAGGAATGGCTACACCTTC

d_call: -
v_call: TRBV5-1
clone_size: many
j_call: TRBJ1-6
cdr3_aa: CASSLYRDGGSSPLHF
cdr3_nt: TGCGCCAGCAGCTTATACAGGGACGGGGGTTCTTCACCCCTCCACTTT

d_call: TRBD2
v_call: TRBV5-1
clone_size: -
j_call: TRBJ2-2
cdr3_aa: CASSLFGGSIIGELFF
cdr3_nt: TGCGCCAGCAGCTTGTTTGGCGGGAGCATAATCGGGGAGCTGTTTTTT

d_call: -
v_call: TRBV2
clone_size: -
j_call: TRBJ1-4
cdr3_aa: CARRRVANEKLFF
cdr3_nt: TGTGCCAGAAGGCGGGTGGCTAATGAAAAACTGTTTTTT

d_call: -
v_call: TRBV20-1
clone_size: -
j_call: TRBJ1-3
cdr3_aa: CSARDGGSDSGNTIYF
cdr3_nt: TGCAGTGCTAGAGATGGGGGCTCCGACTCTGGAAACACCATATATTTT

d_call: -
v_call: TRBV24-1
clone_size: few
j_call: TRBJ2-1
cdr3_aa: CATSDPRDYSSYNEQFF
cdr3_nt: TGTGCCACCAGTGATCCCCGCGACTATTCGTCCTACAATGAGCAGTTCTTC

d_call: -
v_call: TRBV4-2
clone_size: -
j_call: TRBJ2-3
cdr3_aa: CASSISRGGETTDTQYF
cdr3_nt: TGTGCCAGCAGCATCTCAAGGGGCGGGGAGACCACAGATACGCAGTATTTT

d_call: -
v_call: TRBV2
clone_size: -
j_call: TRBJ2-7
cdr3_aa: CAQRRDTGPYEQYF
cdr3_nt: TGTGCCCAGCGAAGGGACACCGGCCCGTACGAGCAGTACTTC

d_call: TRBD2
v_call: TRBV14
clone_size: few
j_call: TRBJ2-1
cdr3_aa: CASSLLSGSSYNEQFF
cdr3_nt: TGTGCCAGCAGCCTACTTAGCGGGAGCTCCTACAATGAGCAGTTCTTC

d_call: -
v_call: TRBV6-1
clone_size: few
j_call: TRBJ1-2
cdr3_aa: CASSEIGQVGYTF
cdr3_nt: TGTGCCAGCAGTGAAATAGGGCAGGTCGGCTACACCTTC

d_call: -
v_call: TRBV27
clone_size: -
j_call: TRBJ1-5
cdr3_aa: CASSLVSSAQPQHF
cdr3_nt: TGTGCCAGCAGTCTCGTGAGCAGCGCCCAGCCCCAGCATTTT

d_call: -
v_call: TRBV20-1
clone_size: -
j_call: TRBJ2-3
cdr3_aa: CSARENPGDTDTQYF
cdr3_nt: TGCAGTGCTAGAGAGAATCCAGGGGACACAGATACGCAGTATTTT

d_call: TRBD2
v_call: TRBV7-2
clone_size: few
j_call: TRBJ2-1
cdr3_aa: CASSRRGGRATYNEQFF
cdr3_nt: TGTGCCAGCAGCCGACGGGGCGGGAGGGCAACCTACAATGAGCAGTTCTTC

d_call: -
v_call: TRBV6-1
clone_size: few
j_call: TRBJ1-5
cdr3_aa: CASSALRDQPQHF
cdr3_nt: TGTGCCAGCTCGGCCCTTCGGGATCAGCCCCAGCATTTT

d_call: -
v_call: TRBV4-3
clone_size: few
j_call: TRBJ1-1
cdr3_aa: CASSQDRFGMNTEAFF
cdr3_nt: TGCGCCAGCAGCCAAGATCGGTTTGGTATGAACACTGAAGCTTTCTTT

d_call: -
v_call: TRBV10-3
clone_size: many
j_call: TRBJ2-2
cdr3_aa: CAISVSKSNTGELFF
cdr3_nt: TGTGCCATCAGTGTCTCTAAATCGAACACCGGGGAGCTGTTTTTT

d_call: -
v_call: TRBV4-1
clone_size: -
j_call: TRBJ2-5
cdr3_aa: CASSEPAGETQYF
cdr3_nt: TGCGCCAGCAGCGAGCCCGCAGGAGAGACCCAGTACTTC

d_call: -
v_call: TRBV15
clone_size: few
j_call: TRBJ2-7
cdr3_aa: CATSRDRQSYEQYF
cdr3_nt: TGTGCCACCAGCAGAGATCGACAGAGTTACGAGCAGTACTTC